The clone carrying this T cell receptor (beta chain) has only one observation. The antigen remains undetermined. This specimen comes from a study of Tregs in tolerant kidney transplant recipients. Whole-study findings and limits: Validation in larger populations is needed because few patients were studied.

Germline V gives CDR1 MNHEY, CDR2 SMNVEV (reference sequence). This CDR3 is 13 amino acids long. Losses at the gene ends were 4 bases for V and 8 bases for J; bases not matched to a gene: 5. Data came from immunoSEQ multiplex PCR; TCRdb stores just in-frame clones and leaves some out. The table lists 98,000 or so clones, nearly 90% of them singletons. The sequence came from a human donor who received a combined kidney and bone marrow transplant. Sequencing used CD4+ T cells from blood, obtained before the transplant. The V call is TRBV27, the J call TRBJ2-3; 8 bases are a match to TRBD2. The CDR3 sequence is CASSSRGGSTQYF. The CDR3, as DNA: TGTGCCAGCAGTTCCCGGGGGGGGAGTACGCAGTATTTT.